The present entry profiles one TCR beta chain with its context. What it recognizes is unknown. CDR1 is SGHTA, CDR2 FQGNSA, per germline. V was clipped by 5 bases and J by 3 bases, with 11 bases between them. The CDR3 spans 14 residues. The source of the sample is a study of identifying expanded T cells in peripheral blood. The repertoire was sequenced with immunoSEQ multiplex PCR; TCRdb's copy has only in-frame clones and lacks some. The data contain roughly 92,000 clones, 88% of them singletons. Study conclusions and caveats: Approximately two-week clone count variance significantly increased as total template count grew. About 1.2 clones differed between technical replicates, versus approximately 16 and 20 over time.

The chain has TRBV7-2 and TRBJ1-5, with no clear D. The receptor comes from a person aged 18 to 75 in good health. Sequencing input: blood. In DNA, the CDR3 is TGTGCCAGCAGCCGAGGACCGTTCAATCAGCCCCAGCATTTT. This translates into CASSRGPFNQPQHF.